Sequencing of this T cell receptor beta chain was carried out in a study of regulatory T cells in long-lasting Graves disease. Points from the study as a whole: Patients with persistent disease showed a bias toward TRBV28, TRBJ1-2 and TRBJ2-5.

As to time point: newly diagnosed GD, antithyroid drugs for less than 3 months. TCR sequences were obtained from RNA taken from PBMCs. CDR3 regions were amplified by Arm-PCR using iRepertoire HTBI primers to build TCR beta libraries. In TCRdb, the multiplex PCR reads were re-called with MiXCR into one record per CDR3 protein. Among 420,000 or so distinct CDR3 sequences listed, around 15% were seen once. This clonotype was counted at least ten times. What it recognizes is unknown. From germline, CDR1 is SGDLS and CDR2 YYNGEE. The length of the CDR3 is 16 residues. Unmatched junction bases numbered 6, after V lost 2 bases and J lost 4 bases. In addition, the sample was reused for a study of T cells in Graves' hyperthyroidism and ophthalmopathy. From that second work: Exclusion of a patient resulted from uncontrolled infection, other autoimmune disease, pregnancy or lactation. Also found in blood were most expanded thyroid clonotypes above 0.001.

The rearrangement links TRBV9 to TRBJ1-1; 12 nucleotides agree with TRBD1. The TCR originated in a woman under 30 with Graves disease. The material sequenced was peripheral blood mononuclear cells (PBMCs), taken at new diagnosis, from a patient treated with antithyroid drugs. CDR3 sequence (DNA): TGTGCCAGCAGCGTTGGGACAGGGGGCGCTAGCACTGAAGCTTTCTTT. As protein: CASSVGTGGASTEAFF.